This TCR beta chain derives from a study of T cell responses to AZD1222 COVID-19 vaccine. Study details: Researchers grouped second doses given at about 4 or about 12 weeks into one pool.

This CDR3 region has 14 residues. Germline V CDR1 and CDR2: SEHNR, FQNEAQ (reference sequence). Trimming took 1 base from V and 4 from J, leaving 11 bases between them. Repertoires were generated with immunoSEQ multiplex PCR, while TCRdb's copy carries only in-frame clones and drops some. The sample carries under 150,000 clones, 80% to 90% recorded once. This clone was recorded a few times. The sample consisted of peripheral blood, taken on day 0 of AZD1222 vaccination. This TCR came from an adult in good health. The chain recombines TRBV7-9 with TRBJ2-7; weak D call: TRBD1 (5 bases). In nucleotides, the CDR3 is TGTGCCAGCAGCTTAGTTGGGGCTGGTTACGAGCAGTACTTC. As protein: CASSLVGAGYEQYF.